This TCR beta chain was retrieved from a study of identical twins' blood T cells. Germline CDR1 is SGHRS and CDR2 is YFSETQ. The V segment lost 1 base and the J segment 3 bases; nucleotides outside the gene matches: 3. CDR3 length: 15 residues. TCRdb re-analysed the 5' RACE reads in MiXCR, keeping a single row per CDR3 protein. Among fewer than 450,000 distinct CDR3 sequences listed, roughly 27% were seen once. Only a few counts were recorded for this clonotype. The donors were healthy female monozygous twins, three pairs in total. All three twin pairs grew up together with likely shared infections and vaccines.

The sequenced sample was PBMCs. The receptor comes from a woman between 18 and 55 years old in good health. The rearrangement links TRBV5-1 to TRBJ1-3; TRBD1 matches at 8 bases. The CDR3 region is CASSLTGGGGNTIYF. CDR3 nucleotides: TGCGCCAGCAGCTTGACAGGGGGAGGTGGAAACACCATATATTTT.